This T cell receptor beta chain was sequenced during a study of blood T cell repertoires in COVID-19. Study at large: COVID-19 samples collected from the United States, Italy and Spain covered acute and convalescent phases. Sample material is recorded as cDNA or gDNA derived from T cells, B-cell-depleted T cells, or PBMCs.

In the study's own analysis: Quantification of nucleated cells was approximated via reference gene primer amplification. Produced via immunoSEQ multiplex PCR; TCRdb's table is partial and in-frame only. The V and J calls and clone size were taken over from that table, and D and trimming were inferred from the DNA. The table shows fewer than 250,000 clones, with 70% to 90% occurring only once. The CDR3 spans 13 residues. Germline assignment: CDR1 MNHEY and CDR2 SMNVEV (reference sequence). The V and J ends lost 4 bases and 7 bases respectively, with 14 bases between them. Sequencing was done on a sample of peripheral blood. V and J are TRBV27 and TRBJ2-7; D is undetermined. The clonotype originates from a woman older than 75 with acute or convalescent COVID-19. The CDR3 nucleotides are TGTGCCAGCAGTTCCCCACGGAGCTATGAGCAGTACTTC. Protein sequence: CASSSPRSYEQYF.